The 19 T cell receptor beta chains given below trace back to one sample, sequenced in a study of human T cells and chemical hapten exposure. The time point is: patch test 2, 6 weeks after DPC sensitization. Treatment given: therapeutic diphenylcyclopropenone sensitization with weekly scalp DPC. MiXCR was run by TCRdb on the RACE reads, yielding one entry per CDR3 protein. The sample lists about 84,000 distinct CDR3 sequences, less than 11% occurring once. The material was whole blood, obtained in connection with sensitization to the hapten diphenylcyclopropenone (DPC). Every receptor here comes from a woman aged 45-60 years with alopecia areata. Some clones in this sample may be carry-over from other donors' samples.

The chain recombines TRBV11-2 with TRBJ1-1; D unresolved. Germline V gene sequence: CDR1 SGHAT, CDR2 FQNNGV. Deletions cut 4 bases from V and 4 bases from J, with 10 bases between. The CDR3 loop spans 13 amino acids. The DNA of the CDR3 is TGTGCCAGCAGCTCGCAGTGGAGCACTGAAGCTTTCTTT. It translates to CASSSQWSTEAFF.

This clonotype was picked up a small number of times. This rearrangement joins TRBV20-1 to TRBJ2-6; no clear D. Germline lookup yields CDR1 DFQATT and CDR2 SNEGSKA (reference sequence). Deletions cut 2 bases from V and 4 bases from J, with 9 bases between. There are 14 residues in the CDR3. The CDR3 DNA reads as TGCAGTGCTAGACTCTCACCCGGGGCCAACGTCCTGACTTTC. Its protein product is CSARLSPGANVLTF.

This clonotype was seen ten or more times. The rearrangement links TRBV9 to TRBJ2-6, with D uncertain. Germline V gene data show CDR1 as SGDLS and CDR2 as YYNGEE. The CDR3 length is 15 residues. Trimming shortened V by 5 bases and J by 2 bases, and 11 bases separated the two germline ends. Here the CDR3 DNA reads TGTGCCAGCAGTATGGGCTCCGCTGGGGCCAACGTCCTGACTTTC. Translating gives CASSMGSAGANVLTF.

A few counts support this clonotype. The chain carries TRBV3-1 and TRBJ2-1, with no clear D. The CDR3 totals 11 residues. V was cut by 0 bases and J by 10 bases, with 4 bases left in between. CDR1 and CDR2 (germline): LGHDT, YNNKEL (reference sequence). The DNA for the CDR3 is TGTGCCAGCAGCCAAGATAGAGAGCAGTTCTTC. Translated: CASSQDREQFF.

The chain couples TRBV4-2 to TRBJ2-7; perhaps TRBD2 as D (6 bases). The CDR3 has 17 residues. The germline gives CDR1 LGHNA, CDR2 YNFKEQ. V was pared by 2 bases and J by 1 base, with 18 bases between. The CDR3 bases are TGTGCCAGCAGCCAACTAGCGTCAGTCTTTGGATCCTACGAGCAGTACTTC. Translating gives CASSQLASVFGSYEQYF.

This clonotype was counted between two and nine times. CDR3 sequence: CASTLGGWGQPQHF. CDR3 bases: TGTGCCAGCACCCTTGGGGGTTGGGGTCAGCCCCAGCATTTT. This sequence joins TRBV13 and TRBJ1-5, with D maybe TRBD1 (5 bases). There are 14 residues in the CDR3. Per the germline V gene, CDR1 is PRHDT and CDR2 is FYEKMQ (reference sequence). The V and J ends lost 7 bases and 6 bases respectively, with 16 bases between them.

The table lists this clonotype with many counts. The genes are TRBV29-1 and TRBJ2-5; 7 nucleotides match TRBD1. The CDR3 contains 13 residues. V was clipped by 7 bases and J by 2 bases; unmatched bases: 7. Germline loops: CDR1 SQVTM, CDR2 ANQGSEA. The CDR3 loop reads CSAGQATQETQYF. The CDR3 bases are TGCAGCGCTGGACAGGCGACTCAAGAGACCCAGTACTTC.

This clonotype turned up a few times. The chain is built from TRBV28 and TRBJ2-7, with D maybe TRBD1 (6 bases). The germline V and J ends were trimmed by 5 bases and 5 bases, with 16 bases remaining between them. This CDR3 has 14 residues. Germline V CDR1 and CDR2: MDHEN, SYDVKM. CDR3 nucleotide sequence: TGTGCCAGCAGTCCTACAAGGGGGATCCACGAGCAGTACTTC. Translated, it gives CASSPTRGIHEQYF.

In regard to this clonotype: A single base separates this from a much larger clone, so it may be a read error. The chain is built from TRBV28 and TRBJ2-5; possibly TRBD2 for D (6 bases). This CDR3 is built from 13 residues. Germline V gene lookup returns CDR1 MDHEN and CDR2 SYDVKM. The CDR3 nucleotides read TGTGTCAGCAGTTTGGGGGGAGTAGAGACCCAGTACTTC. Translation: CVSSLGGVETQYF.

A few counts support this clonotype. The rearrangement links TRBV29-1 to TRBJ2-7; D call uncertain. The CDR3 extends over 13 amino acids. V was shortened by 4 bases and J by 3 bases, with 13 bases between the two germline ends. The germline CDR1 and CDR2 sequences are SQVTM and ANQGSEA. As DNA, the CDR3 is TGCAGCGTTGTGGGCTTTCCGCTCTACGAGCAGTACTTC. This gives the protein CSVVGFPLYEQYF.

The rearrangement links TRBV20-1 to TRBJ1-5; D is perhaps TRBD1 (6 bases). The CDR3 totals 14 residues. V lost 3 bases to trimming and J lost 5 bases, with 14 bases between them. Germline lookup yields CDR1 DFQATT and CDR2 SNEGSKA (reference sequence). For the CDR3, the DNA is TGCAGTGCTAGTCTGAGCAGGGGAGATCAGCCCCAGCATTTT. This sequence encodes CSASLSRGDQPQHF.

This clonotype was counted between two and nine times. The CDR3 spells CASSMLAGELFF. CDR3 coding DNA: TGTGCCAGCAGCATGTTAGCCGGGGAGCTGTTTTTT. The chain employs TRBV11-2 and TRBJ2-2; D ambiguous. This CDR3 has 12 amino acids. V was shortened by 5 bases and J by 6 bases, with 7 bases between the two germline ends. Germline CDR1 is SGHAT and CDR2 is FQNNGV.

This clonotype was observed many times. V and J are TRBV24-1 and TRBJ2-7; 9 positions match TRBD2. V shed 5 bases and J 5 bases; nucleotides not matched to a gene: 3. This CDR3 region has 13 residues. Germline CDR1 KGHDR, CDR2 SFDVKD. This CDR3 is CATSAAGGNEQYF. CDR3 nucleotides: TGTGCCACCAGTGCGGCGGGAGGGAACGAGCAGTACTTC.

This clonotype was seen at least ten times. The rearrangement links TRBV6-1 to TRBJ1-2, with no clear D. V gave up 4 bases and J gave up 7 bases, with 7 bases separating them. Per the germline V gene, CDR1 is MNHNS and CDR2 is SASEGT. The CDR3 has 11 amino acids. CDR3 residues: CASSGTVGYTF. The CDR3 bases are TGTGCCAGCAGTGGTACTGTTGGCTACACCTTC.

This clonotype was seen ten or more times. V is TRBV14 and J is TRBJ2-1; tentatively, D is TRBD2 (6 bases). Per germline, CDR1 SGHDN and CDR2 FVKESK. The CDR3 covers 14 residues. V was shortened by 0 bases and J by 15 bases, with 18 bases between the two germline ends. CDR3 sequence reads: CASSQDGGQVGRFF. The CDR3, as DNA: TGTGCCAGCAGCCAAGATGGAGGGCAGGTCGGGCGGTTCTTC.

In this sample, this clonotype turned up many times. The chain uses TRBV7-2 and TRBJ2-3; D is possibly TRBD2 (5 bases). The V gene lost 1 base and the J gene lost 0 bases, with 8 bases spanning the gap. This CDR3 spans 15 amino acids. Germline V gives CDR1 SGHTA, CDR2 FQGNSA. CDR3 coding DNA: TGTGCCAGCAGCTTAGGACCGGGAAGCACAGATACGCAGTATTTT. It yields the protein CASSLGPGSTDTQYF. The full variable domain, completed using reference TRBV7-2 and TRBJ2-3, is GAGVSQSPSNKVTEKGKDVELRCDPISGHTALYWYRQSLGQGLEFLIYFQGNSAPDKSGLPSDRFSAERTGGSVSTLTIQRTQQEDSAVYLCASSLGPGSTDTQYFGPGTRLTVL.

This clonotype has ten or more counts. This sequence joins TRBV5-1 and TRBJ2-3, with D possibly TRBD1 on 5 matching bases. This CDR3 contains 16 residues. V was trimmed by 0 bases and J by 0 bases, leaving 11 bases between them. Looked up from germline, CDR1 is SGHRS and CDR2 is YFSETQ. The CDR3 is CASSLAGQGSTDTQYF. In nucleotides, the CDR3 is TGCGCCAGCAGCTTGGCCGGGCAGGGAAGCACAGATACGCAGTATTTT.

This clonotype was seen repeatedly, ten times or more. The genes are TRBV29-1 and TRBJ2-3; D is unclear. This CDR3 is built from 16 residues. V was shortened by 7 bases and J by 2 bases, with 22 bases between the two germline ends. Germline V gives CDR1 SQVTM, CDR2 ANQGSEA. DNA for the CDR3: TGCAGCGCGGTTCCTGGATTGGGCCGATACACAGATACGCAGTATTTT. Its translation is CSAVPGLGRYTDTQYF.

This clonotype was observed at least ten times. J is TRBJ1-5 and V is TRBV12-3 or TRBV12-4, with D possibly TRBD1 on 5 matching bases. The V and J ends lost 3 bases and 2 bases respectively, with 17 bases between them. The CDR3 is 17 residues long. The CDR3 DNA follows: TGTGCCAGCAGTTTTAGGGCGGGGGGAACGCGCAATCAGCCCCAGCATTTT. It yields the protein CASSFRAGGTRNQPQHF.